These 24 T cell receptor beta chains originate from one sample sequenced in a study of cytomegalovirus exposure and HLA in healthy donors. TCRdb keeps only in-frame clones here, not all; method: immunoSEQ multiplex PCR. Of a few hundred thousand clones listed, roughly 88% are singletons. The sequencing sample was made of PBMCs. The receptors come from a woman aged 18-29 years in good health and CMV-seronegative.

This rearrangement joins TRBV4-3 to TRBJ2-1; 9 nucleotides align to TRBD1. This CDR3 has 17 amino acids. V lost 1 base, J lost 4 bases, and 8 bases stayed unmatched. Germline V gene lookup returns CDR1 LGHNA and CDR2 YSLEER. CDR3 protein: CASSQGLPGQGYNEQFF. CDR3 in DNA: TGCGCCAGCAGCCAAGGTCTGCCGGGACAGGGATACAATGAGCAGTTCTTC.

The V gene is TRBV1, the J gene TRBJ2-2; the D call TRBD2 from the table was never checked on the DNA. TRBV1 is a pseudogene locus. This CDR3 has 19 residues. The CDR3 here is CTSSRLPGRPPSNTGELFF. For the CDR3, the DNA is TGCACCAGCAGCCGGTTACCCGGGAGGCCCCCTTCGAACACCGGGGAGCTGTTTTTT.

The genes are TRBV19 and TRBJ1-3; possibly TRBD1 for D (6 bases). Germline values: CDR1 LNHDA, CDR2 SQIVND (reference sequence). CDR3 length equals 16 residues. The V and J ends lost 5 bases and 0 bases respectively, with 14 bases between them. CDR3 loop: CASSLLPGVSGNTIYF. The CDR3 DNA reads TGTGCCAGTAGTCTTCTCCCAGGGGTCTCTGGAAACACCATATATTTT.

The rearrangement uses TRBV10-3 and TRBJ2-7, with a weak D call TRBD2 (5 bases). Looked up from germline, CDR1 is ENHRY and CDR2 is SYGVKD. CDR3 length: 13 residues. V was shortened by 5 bases and J by 3 bases, with 11 bases between the two germline ends. The DNA for the CDR3 is TGTGCCATCAGTTCCCCCGGGGTCTACGAGCAGTACTTC. It translates to CAISSPGVYEQYF.

The chain has TRBV29-1 and TRBJ2-7, with 9 positions matching TRBD1. Germline CDR1 reads SQVTM; CDR2 reads ANQGSEA. The CDR3 length is 13 residues. V dropped 3 bases and J dropped 5; count of bases not matched to a gene: 5. CDR3 coding DNA: TGCAGCGTTGATGCGGGACAGGGTAACGAGCAGTACTTC. Amino acids: CSVDAGQGNEQYF.

J is TRBJ2-3 and V is TRBV30; D possibly corresponds to TRBD2 (6 bases). The CDR3 consists of 14 residues. V was shortened by 2 bases and J by 3 bases, with 12 bases between the two germline ends. Germline CDR1 is GTSNPN and CDR2 is SVGIG (reference sequence). CDR3 loop: CAWSHGGRTDTQYF. CDR3 sequence (DNA): TGTGCCTGGAGTCACGGGGGACGGACAGATACGCAGTATTTT.

This clone has only a few counts. This chain connects TRBV29-1 to TRBJ2-1, with 7 positions matching TRBD1. Germline assignment: CDR1 SQVTM and CDR2 ANQGSEA. This CDR3 comprises 13 residues. Unmatched junction bases numbered 6, after V lost 3 bases and J lost 7 bases. CDR3 sequence: CSVDRGSLNEQFF. In DNA form, the CDR3 reads TGCAGCGTTGACAGGGGGTCGCTTAATGAGCAGTTCTTC.

A remark on this clone: Other nucleotide sequences in the sample specify the same CDR3. This chain links TRBV19 with TRBJ2-7; a weak D match, TRBD2 (5 bases). Trimming removed 3 bases from V and 1 base from J, with 10 bases in between. CDR3 length: 14 amino acids. From germline, CDR1 is LNHDA and CDR2 SQIVND (reference sequence). The CDR3: CASSIGRGSYEQYF. The CDR3 nucleotides are TGTGCCAGTAGTATCGGTCGGGGATCCTACGAGCAGTACTTC.

CDR3 coding DNA: TGTGCCAGCAGTTCTCCGGGGCGGGATAGCTCCTACGAGCAGTACTTC. It is translated as CASSSPGRDSSYEQYF. The chain couples TRBV28 to TRBJ2-7, with D maybe TRBD2 (6 bases). Trimming took 4 bases from V and 0 from J, leaving 16 bases between them. This CDR3 has 16 amino acids. Germline CDR1 and CDR2: MDHEN and SYDVKM.

This clone occurred a few times. The genes are TRBV19 and TRBJ1-1; unclear D gene. CDR3 length equals 13 residues. The V and J ends lost 3 bases and 5 bases respectively, with 10 bases between them. CDR1 is LNHDA, CDR2 SQIVND, per germline (reference sequence). In nucleotides, the CDR3 is TGTGCCAGTAGTATTGACTTTCTGACTGAAGCTTTCTTT. Its translation is CASSIDFLTEAFF.

This chain connects TRBV4-1 to TRBJ2-2; 8 bases align to TRBD2. Germline V lookup: CDR1 MGHRA, CDR2 YSYEKL. The CDR3 runs 17 residues. V lost 1 base, J lost 0 bases, and 4 bases stayed unmatched. The CDR3 sequence: CASSQGYSGANTGELFF. The CDR3 DNA is TGCGCCAGCAGCCAAGGGTATAGCGGGGCGAACACCGGGGAGCTGTTTTTT.

The chain joins TRBV28 to TRBJ2-6; D is unresolved. Germline assignment: CDR1 MDHEN and CDR2 SYDVKM. This CDR3 has 18 residues. Trimming pared 3 bases from V and 0 bases from J, leaving 15 bases between. The CDR3 bases are TGTGCCAGCAGTTTTGTGAGTAGTACCCTCTCTGGGGCCAACGTCCTGACTTTC. It encodes CASSFVSSTLSGANVLTF.

A few counts support this clone. The chain is built from TRBV7-9 and TRBJ2-5; 12 nucleotides match TRBD2. The CDR3 has 14 residues. The V segment lost 4 bases and the J segment 5 bases; nucleotides outside the gene matches: 2. Germline V gives CDR1 SEHNR, CDR2 FQNEAQ (reference sequence). Written as DNA, the CDR3 is TGTGCCAGCAGCTGGACTAGCGGGATGGAGACCCAGTACTTC. It codes for CASSWTSGMETQYF.

The CDR3 nucleotides read TGTGCCAGCAGCCCGACTAGCGCCGGGGAGCTGTTTTTT. It specifies CASSPTSAGELFF. This chain connects TRBV7-3 to TRBJ2-2, with 8 bases matching TRBD2. The CDR3 totals 13 residues. V trimming: 5 bases; J trimming: 6 bases; junction bases outside the gene matches: 2. Germline CDR1 is SGHTA and CDR2 is FQGTGA.

The CDR3 reads CASSFPNTEAFF. The CDR3 DNA is TGTGCCAGCAGCTTCCCAAACACTGAAGCTTTCTTT. J is TRBJ1-1 and V is TRBV5-4; D gene ambiguous. The V end lost 2 bases, the J end lost 2 bases, and 4 bases lay between the germline ends. CDR3 length: 12 residues. In germline, CDR1 is SGHNT, CDR2 YYREEE (reference sequence).

The chain joins TRBV6-5 to TRBJ1-2; D is ambiguous. Trimming cost V 0 bases and J 1 base, with 6 bases left between them. CDR3 length equals 14 residues. The germline V gene encodes CDR1 MNHEY and CDR2 SVGAGI. CDR3 sequence reads: CASSYSRFNYGYTF. The CDR3 nucleotides read TGTGCCAGCAGTTACTCGCGCTTTAACTATGGCTACACCTTC.

This rearrangement joins TRBV28 to TRBJ2-3; the match to TRBD2 covers 7 bases. In germline, CDR1 is MDHEN, CDR2 SYDVKM. The ends lost 10 bases at V and 7 bases at J; junction bases unmatched: 8. The CDR3 sequence is 12 residues long. Here the CDR3 DNA reads TGTGCCACATGGGGGGGAGTAAATACGCAGTATTTT. This encodes CATWGGVNTQYF.

The chain uses TRBV23-1 and TRBJ1-5, with D maybe TRBD1 (6 bases). TRBV23-1 is filed as an ORF, its function uncertain. V shed 2 bases and J shed 0 bases, with 23 bases lying between them. CDR3 length: 20 amino acids. The CDR3 DNA follows: TGCGCCAGCAGTCAAAACCGACGTCCTGAGGGGGAGCATAGCAATCAGCCCCAGCATTTT. Translating it yields CASSQNRRPEGEHSNQPQHF.

The chain combines TRBV6-1 with TRBJ1-1; no clear D. Germline V gene lookup returns CDR1 MNHNS and CDR2 SASEGT. The V end lost 3 bases, the J end lost 5 bases, and 13 bases lay between the germline ends. The CDR3 sequence is 14 residues long. CDR3 sequence: CASSEGWARTEAFF. The CDR3 nucleotides are TGTGCCAGCAGTGAGGGTTGGGCCCGAACTGAAGCTTTCTTT.

DNA of the CDR3: TGTGCCAGCAGTGATGGGACAGGGGGGATTCAGCCCCAGCATTTT. Translation: CASSDGTGGIQPQHF. The chain has TRBV2 and TRBJ1-5, with 11 bases that match TRBD1. Looked up from germline, CDR1 is SNHLY and CDR2 is FYNNEI. The CDR3 sequence is 15 residues long. Losses at the gene ends were 3 bases for V and 6 bases for J; bases not matched to a gene: 4.

The chain couples TRBV5-5 to TRBJ1-2; 7 bases fit TRBD1. This CDR3 has 17 residues. Germline V CDR1 and CDR2: SGHKS, YYEKEE (reference sequence). V shed 4 bases, J shed 6 bases, and the junction held 18 bases outside the gene matches. The CDR3 region is CASSHDRVLSTQHGYTF. Written as DNA, the CDR3 is TGTGCCAGCAGCCATGACAGGGTGCTGTCAACACAGCATGGCTACACCTTC.

The chain recombines TRBV19 with TRBJ1-1; D may be TRBD1 (5 bases). Germline V CDR1 and CDR2: LNHDA, SQIVND (reference sequence). The CDR3 consists of 14 residues. V dropped 5 bases and J dropped 0 bases, with 10 bases sitting between them. In DNA, the CDR3 is TGTGCCAGTAGTCTGGGGCGGTTGAACACTGAAGCTTTCTTT. It codes for CASSLGRLNTEAFF.

The rearrangement links TRBV28 to TRBJ2-3, with TRBD2 matching over 9 bases. This CDR3 spans 15 amino acids. Germline CDR1 and CDR2: MDHEN and SYDVKM. J gave up 3 bases and V 5 bases, and 6 bases lay outside the gene matches. The CDR3 DNA reads TGTGCCAGCAGTGTAGCGGGAGTAAGGACAGATACGCAGTATTTT. Translated: CASSVAGVRTDTQYF. The full variable domain, with the rest looked up from reference TRBV28 and TRBJ2-3, is DVKVTQSSRYLVKRTGEKVFLECVQDMDHENMFWYRQDPGLGLRLIYFSYDVKMKEKGDIPEGYSVSREKKERFSLILESASTNQTSMYLCASSVAGVRTDTQYFGPGTRLTVL.

The chain combines TRBV28 with TRBJ2-7; TRBD1 might be the D (6 bases). From germline, CDR1 is MDHEN and CDR2 SYDVKM. V gave up 3 bases and J gave up 0 bases, with 15 bases separating them. The CDR3 contains 16 residues. The CDR3 DNA follows: TGTGCCAGCAGTTTCCCTCCGACAGGATACTCCTACGAGCAGTACTTC. Translating it yields CASSFPPTGYSYEQYF.